Given below is one T cell receptor (beta chain) in context. The data derive from a study of technical replicates of blood from four donors. Method: immunoSEQ multiplex PCR; TCRdb's copy keeps in-frame clones and lacks some. The top ten hold roughly 4.5% of the sample, which has 65,000 to 70,000 clones, approximately 88% seen once. The CDR3 has 15 residues. J lost 8 bases, V lost 4 bases, and 8 bases had no gene match. CDR1 and CDR2 (germline): SGHKS, YYEKEE (reference sequence). The V and J genes are TRBV5-5 and TRBJ2-1; 11 bases align to TRBD1. Specimen: PBMCs. The sequence came from a human donor in good health. Some clones in this sample may be carry-over from other donors' samples. Here the CDR3 DNA reads TGTGCCAGCAGCGAACGGACAGGGGGCAAGGATGAGCAGTTCTTC. Its protein is CASSERTGGKDEQFF.